Below, 30 T cell receptor beta chains from the same sample are listed, as sequenced in a study of cytomegalovirus exposure and HLA in healthy donors. This PCR relied on a set of 60 Vbeta primers and 13 Jbeta primers. Generated by immunoSEQ multiplex PCR, the TCRdb table keeps only in-frame clones and is missing some. The table lists under 130,000 clones, about 83% of them singletons. Sequencing was performed on PBMCs. The receptors stem from a female donor in good health and CMV-seropositive.

This rearrangement joins TRBV7-8 to TRBJ2-5, with 9 bases identical to TRBD2. The V gene end was trimmed by 5 bases and the J gene end by 5 bases; junction bases not matched to a gene: 12. Germline lookup yields CDR1 SGHVS and CDR2 FQNEAQ. The CDR3 extends over 16 amino acids. Written as DNA, the CDR3 is TGTGCCAGCAGCCCTGGGGGGGCGGGAGGGTCTGAGACCCAGTACTTC. It specifies CASSPGGAGGSETQYF.

The CDR3 DNA reads TGTGCCAGCAGTGCCCAGGGAACGGGCGAGCAGTACTTC. The encoded protein is CASSAQGTGEQYF. V usage is TRBV2 and J usage is TRBJ2-7, with D perhaps TRBD1 (5 bases). The CDR3 has 13 residues. The germline V gene has CDR1 SNHLY and CDR2 FYNNEI. With 4 bases removed from V and 6 bases from J, the gap between germline ends came to 13 bases.

The gene calls are TRBV18 and TRBJ1-4; 7 bases agree with TRBD1. CDR3 length equals 14 residues. Germline V gene lookup returns CDR1 KGHSH and CDR2 LQKENI. The V segment lost 4 bases and the J segment 7 bases; nucleotides outside the gene matches: 6. The CDR3 here is CASSQGARGEKLFF. The CDR3 coding sequence is TGTGCCAGCTCACAGGGGGCAAGGGGTGAAAAACTGTTTTTT.

The chain employs TRBV2 and TRBJ2-3, with D maybe TRBD1 (6 bases). CDR3 size: 16 residues. Per germline, CDR1 SNHLY and CDR2 FYNNEI. The ends were cut back, 6 bases at V and 2 bases at J, with 18 bases in the middle. The CDR3 sequence: CASRALGQISTDTQYF. CDR3 sequence (DNA): TGTGCCAGCAGGGCCTTAGGACAGATATCCACAGATACGCAGTATTTT.

J is TRBJ1-6 and V is TRBV5-6; TRBD1 agrees at 9 bases. This CDR3 spans 14 amino acids. Germline CDR1 and CDR2: SGHDT and YYEEEE. With V trimmed by 0 bases and J by 14 bases, 6 bases remained unmatched. CDR3 in amino acids: CASSLGEQGATLHF. CDR3 nucleotides: TGTGCCAGCAGCTTGGGGGAACAGGGGGCTACCCTCCACTTT. The whole variable domain, remainder taken from reference TRBV5-6 and TRBJ1-6, is DAGVTQSPTHLIKTRGQQVTLRCSPKSGHDTVSWYQQALGQGPQFIFQYYEEEERQRGNFPDRFSGHQFPNYSSELNVNALLLGDSALYLCASSLGEQGATLHFGNGTRLTVT.

The chain is built from TRBV15 and TRBJ1-1; D call uncertain. Germline assignment: CDR1 LNHNV and CDR2 YYDKDF (reference sequence). This CDR3 comprises 15 residues. V lost 3 bases and J 1 base, leaving 12 bases between the germline ends. CDR3 sequence (DNA): TGTGCCACCAGCAGGTTACCACTTGGGAACACTGAAGCTTTCTTT. This sequence encodes CATSRLPLGNTEAFF.

This chain joins TRBV19 and TRBJ2-2; tentative D call: TRBD1 (6 bases). Looked up from germline, CDR1 is LNHDA and CDR2 is SQIVND (reference sequence). The CDR3 is 14 amino acids. Trimming removed 5 bases at V and 6 bases at J, with 13 bases between. DNA for the CDR3: TGTGCCAGTAGTGCACAGGGTTGGGCCGGGGAGCTGTTTTTT. It yields the protein CASSAQGWAGELFF.

The rearrangement joins TRBV19 to TRBJ2-7; 9 bases align to TRBD2. Germline V lookup: CDR1 LNHDA, CDR2 SQIVND (reference sequence). After removal of 0 bases from V and 4 bases from J, the junction contained 7 bases not matched to a gene. The CDR3 has 16 amino acids. The CDR3 loop is CASSIDLLAGDYEQYF. In nucleotides, the CDR3 is TGTGCCAGTAGTATAGATCTATTAGCGGGGGATTACGAGCAGTACTTC.

V gene TRBV27 combines with J gene TRBJ1-5; TRBD1 might be the D (6 bases). In germline, CDR1 is MNHEY, CDR2 SMNVEV (reference sequence). V dropped 6 bases and J dropped 4 bases, with 13 bases sitting between them. CDR3 size: 14 residues. The CDR3 sequence: CASRQQGSNQPQHF. The CDR3 region has the DNA TGTGCCAGCAGACAACAGGGTTCGAATCAGCCCCAGCATTTT.

The chain combines TRBV27 with TRBJ2-7; perhaps TRBD2 as D (6 bases). Germline assignment: CDR1 MNHEY and CDR2 SMNVEV (reference sequence). The CDR3 sequence is 13 residues long. The V and J ends lost 8 bases and 3 bases respectively, with 14 bases between them. The CDR3 DNA reads TGTGCCAGCCCGCGGGGCAGAAACTACGAGCAGTACTTC. Translation gives CASPRGRNYEQYF.

V and J are TRBV5-4 and TRBJ1-4; 9 bases line up with TRBD1. V dropped 5 bases and J dropped 8; count of bases not matched to a gene: 10. In germline, CDR1 is SGHNT, CDR2 YYREEE (reference sequence). The CDR3 contains 15 residues. CDR3 bases: TGTGCCAGCAGTGTTAGGACAGGGGTGGAGGAAAAACTGTTTTTT. Encoded protein: CASSVRTGVEEKLFF. Using reference TRBV5-4 and TRBJ1-4 for the parts outside the CDR3, the full variable domain is ETGVTQSPTHLIKTRGQQVTLRCSSQSGHNTVSWYQQALGQGPQFIFQYYREEENGRGNFPPRFSGLQFPNYSSELNVNALELDDSALYLCASSVRTGVEEKLFFGSGTQLSVL.

The chain has TRBV25-1 and TRBJ2-5, with a weak D call TRBD1 (6 bases). V shed 4 bases and J shed 5 bases, with 14 bases lying between them. This CDR3 has 14 amino acids. Germline V gene data show CDR1 as MGHDK and CDR2 as SYGVNS. As DNA, the CDR3 is TGTGCCAGCAGTGGGAACAGGGATAGGGAGACCCAGTACTTC. It encodes CASSGNRDRETQYF.

The rearrangement links TRBV9 to TRBJ1-5; TRBD1 agrees at 7 bases. V shed 3 bases, J shed 6 bases, and the junction held 6 bases outside the gene matches. The CDR3 covers 14 residues. Germline CDR1 and CDR2: SGDLS and YYNGEE. CDR3 bases: TGTGCCAGCAGCGAAGGAGGGGGCGGTCAGCCCCAGCATTTT. Translated, it gives CASSEGGGGQPQHF.

The V call is TRBV5-4, the J call TRBJ2-2, with a tentative D call TRBD2 (6 bases). The germline CDR1 and CDR2 sequences are SGHNT and YYREEE (reference sequence). Trimming took off 0 bases at V and 2 bases at J, with 8 bases between the two ends. The CDR3 covers 15 residues. The CDR3 spells CASSLGGLNTGELFF. CDR3 in DNA: TGTGCCAGCAGCTTGGGAGGACTAAACACCGGGGAGCTGTTTTTT.

The chain has TRBV4-2 and TRBJ2-2, with D possibly matching TRBD2 (5 bases). The CDR3 consists of 14 residues. Deletions cut 1 base from V and 4 bases from J, with 7 bases between. Germline V lookup: CDR1 LGHNA, CDR2 YNFKEQ. Written as DNA, the CDR3 is TGTGCCAGCAGCCAAGTAGAGGGCACCGGGGAGCTGTTTTTT. It translates to CASSQVEGTGELFF.

The table lists this clone with a few counts. The chain has TRBV5-1 and TRBJ1-2, with a tentative D call TRBD1 (5 bases). V lost 4 bases and J 6 bases, leaving 16 bases between the germline ends. The CDR3 contains 14 residues. The germline gives CDR1 SGHRS, CDR2 YFSETQ. The CDR3 loop reads CASSRGGVPHGYTF. In DNA, the CDR3 is TGCGCCAGCAGCCGTGGGGGGGTCCCTCATGGCTACACCTTC.

To note about this clone: In the same sample, other DNA sequences code for this CDR3. The chain couples TRBV30 to TRBJ2-3; 10 positions match TRBD2. CDR3 size: 15 residues. Germline CDR1 GTSNPN, CDR2 SVGIG (reference sequence). V was pared by 1 base and J by 6 bases, with 7 bases of the junction left unmatched. In DNA, the CDR3 is TGTGCCTGGAGTGGGACTAGCGGCCTCGGGGATACGCAGTATTTT. Encoded protein: CAWSGTSGLGDTQYF.

This sequence joins TRBV29-1 and TRBJ2-1; 8 nucleotides match TRBD1. Losses at the gene ends were 6 bases for V and 2 bases for J; bases not matched to a gene: 6. The CDR3 extends over 14 amino acids. Germline CDR1 is SQVTM and CDR2 is ANQGSEA. The CDR3 here is CSVDRETAYNEQFF. The CDR3 DNA reads as TGCAGCGTGGACAGGGAGACGGCCTACAATGAGCAGTTCTTC.

The gene calls are TRBV5-1 and TRBJ2-7, with 11 positions matching TRBD2. The V gene's germline CDR1 is SGHRS and CDR2 YFSETQ. Trimming removed 3 bases from V and 4 bases from J; junction bases left unmatched: 3. CDR3 length equals 14 residues. CDR3 sequence reads: CASSSLAGGYEQYF. CDR3 bases: TGCGCCAGCAGCTCCTTAGCGGGAGGGTACGAGCAGTACTTC.

The chain combines TRBV30 with TRBJ2-2, with D possibly matching TRBD2 (5 bases). The germline gives CDR1 GTSNPN, CDR2 SVGIG (reference sequence). The CDR3 has 15 amino acids. V was shortened by 2 bases and J by 0 bases, with 10 bases between the two germline ends. The CDR3 sequence is CAWSMRTSNTGELFF. The DNA of the CDR3 is TGTGCCTGGAGTATGAGGACTTCGAACACCGGGGAGCTGTTTTTT.

This clone came up a few times. This rearrangement joins TRBV6-5 to TRBJ2-7; 8 positions agree with TRBD1. The junction had 8 bases not matched to a gene; V was cut back by 2 bases and J by 5 bases. The length of the CDR3 is 15 residues. Germline CDR1 reads MNHEY; CDR2 reads SVGAGI. The CDR3 nucleotides read TGTGCCAGCAGTTACGAGCGGACAGGGAACCACGAGCAGTACTTC. Its translation is CASSYERTGNHEQYF.

The rearrangement joins TRBV7-2 to TRBJ1-5; a weak D match, TRBD1 (6 bases). Looked up from germline, CDR1 is SGHTA and CDR2 is FQGNSA. V shed 2 bases and J shed 9 bases, with 8 bases lying between them. The CDR3 sequence is 12 residues long. CDR3 sequence (DNA): TGTGCCAGCAGCTTAACGACAGGGCCCCAGCATTTT. Amino acid sequence: CASSLTTGPQHF.

This clone was picked up one time. The gene calls are TRBV29-1 and TRBJ2-1, with D unresolved. The CDR3 has 9 residues. V was shortened by 6 bases and J by 12 bases, with 9 bases between the two germline ends. Germline V gives CDR1 SQVTM, CDR2 ANQGSEA. Here the CDR3 reads CSVGEGQFF. CDR3 bases: TGCAGCGTGGGCGAAGGGCAGTTCTTC.

This clone has only a few counts. This chain connects TRBV9 to TRBJ1-3; D may be TRBD1 (5 bases). The ends were cut back, 0 bases at V and 4 bases at J, with 8 bases in the middle. The CDR3 is made up of 14 amino acids. CDR1 and CDR2 from the germline V gene are SGDLS and YYNGEE. CDR3 sequence (DNA): TGTGCCAGCAGCGTAGCAGGGAGGGGAAACACCATATATTTT. This translates into CASSVAGRGNTIYF.

The rearrangement uses TRBV7-3 and TRBJ2-5, with 12 nucleotides matching TRBD2. The V segment lost 2 bases and the J segment 2 bases; nucleotides outside the gene matches: 3. This CDR3 spans 16 amino acids. Germline lookup yields CDR1 SGHTA and CDR2 FQGTGA. DNA for the CDR3: TGTGCCAGCAGCTTAGGTGGACTAGCGGGGCAAGAGACCCAGTACTTC. Translating gives CASSLGGLAGQETQYF.

The CDR3 is CASSVEASGGPGEEQYF. CDR3 bases: TGTGCCAGCAGCGTAGAGGCTAGCGGGGGCCCGGGGGAAGAGCAGTACTTC. This rearrangement joins TRBV9 to TRBJ2-7; 10 nucleotides line up with TRBD2. Germline V gene data show CDR1 as SGDLS and CDR2 as YYNGEE. V gave up 0 bases and J gave up 7 bases; unmatched junction bases: 13. The CDR3 sequence is 17 residues long.

This chain connects TRBV29-1 to TRBJ1-2, with a weak D call TRBD1 (5 bases). Germline values: CDR1 SQVTM, CDR2 ANQGSEA. This CDR3 is 12 amino acids long. V dropped 5 bases and J dropped 8 bases, with 15 bases sitting between them. In DNA, the CDR3 is TGCAGCGTTTTCAGGGAACAACGGGGCTACACCTTC. Residues: CSVFREQRGYTF. The variable domain in full, completed from reference TRBV29-1 and TRBJ1-2, reads SAVISQKPSRDICQRGTSLTIQCQVDSQVTMMFWYRQQPGQSLTLIATANQGSEATYESGFVIDKFPISRPNLTFSTLTVSNMSPEDSSIYLCSVFREQRGYTFGSGTRLTVV.

The V gene is TRBV11-2, the J gene TRBJ2-1; 8 nucleotides agree with TRBD2. With V trimmed by 8 bases and J by 1 base, 10 bases remained unmatched. Germline V gene lookup returns CDR1 SGHAT and CDR2 FQNNGV. The CDR3 contains 16 residues. CDR3 sequence: CASFRGSSGSYNEQFF. The CDR3 nucleotides are TGTGCCAGCTTTAGAGGATCTAGCGGGTCCTACAATGAGCAGTTCTTC. The full variable domain, its missing parts supplied by reference TRBV11-2 and TRBJ2-1, is EAGVAQSPRYKIIEKRQSVAFWCNPISGHATLYWYQQILGQGPKLLIQFQNNGVVDDSQLPKDRFSAERLKGVDSTLKIQPAKLEDSAVYLCASFRGSSGSYNEQFFGPGTRLTVL.

This chain links TRBV28 with TRBJ2-2; TRBD1 is a possible D gene (5 bases). Germline V CDR1 and CDR2: MDHEN, SYDVKM. This CDR3 region has 16 residues. Trimming stripped 5 bases from V and 1 base from J, with 14 bases between. For the CDR3, the DNA is TGTGCCAGCAGTCCCACTGGACACTTGAACACCGGGGAGCTGTTTTTT. It translates to CASSPTGHLNTGELFF.

V usage is TRBV4-3 and J usage is TRBJ1-2; 9 bases align to TRBD1. Per the germline V gene, CDR1 is LGHNA and CDR2 is YSLEER. V was pared by 3 bases and J by 7 bases, with 6 bases of the junction left unmatched. This CDR3 contains 14 residues. The CDR3: CASSHTGGGSGYTF. The CDR3 nucleotides are TGCGCCAGCAGCCACACAGGGGGCGGTAGTGGCTACACCTTC.